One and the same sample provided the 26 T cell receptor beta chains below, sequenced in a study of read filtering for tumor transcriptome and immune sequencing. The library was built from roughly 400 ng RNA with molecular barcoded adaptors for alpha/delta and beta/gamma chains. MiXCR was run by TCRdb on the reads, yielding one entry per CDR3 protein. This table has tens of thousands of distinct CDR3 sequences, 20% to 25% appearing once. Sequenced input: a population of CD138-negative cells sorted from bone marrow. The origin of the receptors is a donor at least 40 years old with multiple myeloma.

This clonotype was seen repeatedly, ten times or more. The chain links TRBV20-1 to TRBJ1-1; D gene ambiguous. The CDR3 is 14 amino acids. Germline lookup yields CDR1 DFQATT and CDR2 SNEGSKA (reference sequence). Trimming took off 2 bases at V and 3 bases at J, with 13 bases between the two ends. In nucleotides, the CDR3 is TGCAGTGCTAGACCACTTTCTCGAGACACTGAAGCTTTCTTT. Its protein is CSARPLSRDTEAFF.

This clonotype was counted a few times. The CDR3 DNA follows: TGTGCCAGCAGTTTGGCTAACCAAGAGACCCAGTACTTC. As protein: CASSLANQETQYF. This chain uses TRBV28 with TRBJ2-5; D is uncertain. V lost 3 bases, J lost 0 bases, and 5 bases lay in between. The CDR3 runs to 13 residues. The V gene's germline CDR1 is MDHEN and CDR2 SYDVKM. The whole variable domain, remainder taken from reference TRBV28 and TRBJ2-5, is DVKVTQSSRYLVKRTGEKVFLECVQDMDHENMFWYRQDPGLGLRLIYFSYDVKMKEKGDIPEGYSVSREKKERFSLILESASTNQTSMYLCASSLANQETQYFGPGTRLLVL.

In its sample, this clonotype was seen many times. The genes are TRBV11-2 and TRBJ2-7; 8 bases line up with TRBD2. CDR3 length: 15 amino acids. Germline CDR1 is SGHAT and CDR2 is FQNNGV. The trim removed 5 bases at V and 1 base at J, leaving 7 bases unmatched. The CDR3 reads CASSQATSASYEQYF. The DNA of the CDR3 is TGTGCCAGCAGCCAGGCGACTAGCGCGTCCTACGAGCAGTACTTC.

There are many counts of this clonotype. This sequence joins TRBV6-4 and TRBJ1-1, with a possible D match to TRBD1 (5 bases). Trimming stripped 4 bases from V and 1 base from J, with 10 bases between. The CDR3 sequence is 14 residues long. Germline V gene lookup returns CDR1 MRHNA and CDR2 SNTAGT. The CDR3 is CASSAIGGNTEAFF. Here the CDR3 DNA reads TGTGCCAGCAGTGCCATCGGGGGGAACACTGAAGCTTTCTTT.

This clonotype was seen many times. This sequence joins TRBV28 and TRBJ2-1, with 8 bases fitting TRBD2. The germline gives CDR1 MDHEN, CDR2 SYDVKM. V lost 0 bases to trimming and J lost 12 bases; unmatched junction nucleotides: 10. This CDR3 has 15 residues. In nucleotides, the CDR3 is TGTGCCAGCAGTTTATGGGGTAGCGGGATTATTGCGCAGTTCTTC. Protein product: CASSLWGSGIIAQFF.

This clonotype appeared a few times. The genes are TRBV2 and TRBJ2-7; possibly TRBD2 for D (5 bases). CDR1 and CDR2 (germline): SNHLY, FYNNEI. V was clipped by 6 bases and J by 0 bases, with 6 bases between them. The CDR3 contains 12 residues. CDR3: CASREASYEQYF. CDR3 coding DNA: TGTGCCAGCAGGGAGGCCTCCTACGAGCAGTACTTC.

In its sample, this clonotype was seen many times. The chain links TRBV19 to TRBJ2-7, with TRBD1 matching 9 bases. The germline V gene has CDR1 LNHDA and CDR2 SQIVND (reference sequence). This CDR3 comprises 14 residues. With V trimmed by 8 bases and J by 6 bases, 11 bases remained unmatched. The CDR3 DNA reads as TGTGCCAGTCGAACCGGGACAGGGAAGGCCGAGCAGTACTTC. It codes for CASRTGTGKAEQYF. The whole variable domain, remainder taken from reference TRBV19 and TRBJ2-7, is DGGITQSPKYLFRKEGQNVTLSCEQNLNHDAMYWYRQDPGQGLRLIYYSQIVNDFQKGDIAEGYSVSREKKESFPLTVTSAQKNPTAFYLCASRTGTGKAEQYFGPGTRLTVT.

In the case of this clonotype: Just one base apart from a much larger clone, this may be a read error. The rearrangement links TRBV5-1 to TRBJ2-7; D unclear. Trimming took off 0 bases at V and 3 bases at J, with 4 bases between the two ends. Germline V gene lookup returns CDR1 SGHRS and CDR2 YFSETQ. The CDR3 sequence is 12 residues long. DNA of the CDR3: TGCGCCAGCAGCTTGGAGGGCTACGAGCAGTACTTC. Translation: CASSLEGYEQYF.

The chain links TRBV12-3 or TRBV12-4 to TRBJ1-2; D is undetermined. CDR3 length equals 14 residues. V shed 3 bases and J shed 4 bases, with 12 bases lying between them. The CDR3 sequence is CASSFSQPGYGYTF. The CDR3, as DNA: TGTGCCAGCAGTTTCTCCCAGCCTGGCTATGGCTACACCTTC.

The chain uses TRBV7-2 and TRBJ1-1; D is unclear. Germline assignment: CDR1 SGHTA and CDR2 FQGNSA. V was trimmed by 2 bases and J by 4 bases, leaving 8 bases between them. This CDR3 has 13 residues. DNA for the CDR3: TGTGCCAGCAGCTTAACGGCGGCCACTGAAGCTTTCTTT. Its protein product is CASSLTAATEAFF.

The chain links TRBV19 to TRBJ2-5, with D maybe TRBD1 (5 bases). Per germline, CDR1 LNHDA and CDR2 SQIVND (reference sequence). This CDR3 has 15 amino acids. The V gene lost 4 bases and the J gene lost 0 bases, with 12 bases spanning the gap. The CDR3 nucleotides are TGTGCCAGTAGTAAGGCGGACACGTACCAAGAGACCCAGTACTTC. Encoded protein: CASSKADTYQETQYF.

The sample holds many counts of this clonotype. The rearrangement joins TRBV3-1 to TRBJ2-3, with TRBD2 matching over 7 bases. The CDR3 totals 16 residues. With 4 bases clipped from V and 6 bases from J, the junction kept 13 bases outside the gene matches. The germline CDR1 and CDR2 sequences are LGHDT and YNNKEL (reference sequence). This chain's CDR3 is CASSRGTNPFWDTQYF. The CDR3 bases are TGTGCCAGCAGCCGAGGGACTAACCCCTTCTGGGATACGCAGTATTTT.

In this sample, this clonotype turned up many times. CDR3 sequence: CASSFQTSGGTDTQYF. CDR3 nucleotide sequence: TGTGCCAGCAGCTTCCAGACTAGCGGGGGCACAGATACGCAGTATTTT. The rearrangement joins TRBV7-9 to TRBJ2-3; 11 nucleotides line up with TRBD2. Trimming at V came to 3 bases and at J to 1 base, leaving 3 bases not matched to a gene. The CDR3 spans 16 residues. Germline lookup yields CDR1 SEHNR and CDR2 FQNEAQ (reference sequence).

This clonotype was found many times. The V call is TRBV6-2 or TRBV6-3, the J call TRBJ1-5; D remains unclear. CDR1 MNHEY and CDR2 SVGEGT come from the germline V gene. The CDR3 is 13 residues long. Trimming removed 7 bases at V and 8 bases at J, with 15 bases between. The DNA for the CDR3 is TGTGCCAGCAAGGGCGGCGCGGAGGAGCCCCAGCATTTT. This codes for CASKGGAEEPQHF.

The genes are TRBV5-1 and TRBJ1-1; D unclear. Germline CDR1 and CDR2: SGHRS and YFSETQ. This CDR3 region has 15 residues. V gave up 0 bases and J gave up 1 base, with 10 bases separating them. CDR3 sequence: CASSLVYTANTEAFF. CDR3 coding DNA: TGCGCCAGCAGCTTGGTATATACAGCGAACACTGAAGCTTTCTTT. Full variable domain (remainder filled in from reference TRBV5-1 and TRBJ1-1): KAGVTQTPRYLIKTRGQQVTLSCSPISGHRSVSWYQQTPGQGLQFLFEYFSETQRNKGNFPGRFSGRQFSNSRSEMNVSTLELGDSALYLCASSLVYTANTEAFFGQGTRLTVV.

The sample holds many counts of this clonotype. The CDR3 DNA sequence: TGTGCCAGCAGCTTAGTGGCACAGGCCCAGCGGGACACTGAAGCTTTCTTT. It translates to CASSLVAQAQRDTEAFF. The chain carries TRBV7-6 and TRBJ1-1; possibly TRBD1 for D (5 bases). In germline, CDR1 is SGHVS, CDR2 FNYEAQ. The CDR3 covers 17 residues. With 1 base removed from V and 3 bases from J, the gap between germline ends came to 18 bases.

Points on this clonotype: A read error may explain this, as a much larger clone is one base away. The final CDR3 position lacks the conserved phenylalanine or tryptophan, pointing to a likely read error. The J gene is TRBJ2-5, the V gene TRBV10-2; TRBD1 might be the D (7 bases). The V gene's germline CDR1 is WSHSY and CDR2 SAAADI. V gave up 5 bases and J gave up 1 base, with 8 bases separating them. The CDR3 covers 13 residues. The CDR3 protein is CASSQGGQETQYI. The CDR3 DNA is TGCGCCAGCAGTCAGGGGGGCCAAGAGACCCAGTACATC.

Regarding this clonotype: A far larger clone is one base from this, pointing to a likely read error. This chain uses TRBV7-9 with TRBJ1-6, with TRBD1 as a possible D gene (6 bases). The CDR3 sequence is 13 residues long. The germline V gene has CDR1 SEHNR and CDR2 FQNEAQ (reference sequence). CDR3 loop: CASSLEPGAEALF. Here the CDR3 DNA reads TGTGCCAGCAGCTTAGAGCCGGGGGCTGAAGCTCTCTTT.

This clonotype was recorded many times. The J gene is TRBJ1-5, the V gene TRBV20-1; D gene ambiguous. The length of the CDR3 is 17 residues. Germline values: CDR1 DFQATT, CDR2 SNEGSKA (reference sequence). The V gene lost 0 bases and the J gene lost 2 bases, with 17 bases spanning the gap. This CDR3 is CSARDPKQLTGNQPQHF. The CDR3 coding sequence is TGCAGTGCTAGAGATCCGAAACAGCTAACAGGCAATCAGCCCCAGCATTTT.

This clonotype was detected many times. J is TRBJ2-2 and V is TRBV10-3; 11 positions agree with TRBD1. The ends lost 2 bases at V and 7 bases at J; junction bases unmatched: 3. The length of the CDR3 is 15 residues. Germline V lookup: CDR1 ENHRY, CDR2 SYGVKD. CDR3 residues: CAISEGQGAFGELFF. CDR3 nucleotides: TGTGCCATCAGTGAGGGACAGGGGGCCTTCGGGGAGCTGTTTTTT.

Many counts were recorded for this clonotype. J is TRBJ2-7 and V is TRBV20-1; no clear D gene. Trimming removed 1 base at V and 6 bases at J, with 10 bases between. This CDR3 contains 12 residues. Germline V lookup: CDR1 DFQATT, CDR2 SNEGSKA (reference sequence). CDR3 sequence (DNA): TGCAGTGCTAGAGGCGTGTCAAGCGAGCAGTACTTC. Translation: CSARGVSSEQYF.

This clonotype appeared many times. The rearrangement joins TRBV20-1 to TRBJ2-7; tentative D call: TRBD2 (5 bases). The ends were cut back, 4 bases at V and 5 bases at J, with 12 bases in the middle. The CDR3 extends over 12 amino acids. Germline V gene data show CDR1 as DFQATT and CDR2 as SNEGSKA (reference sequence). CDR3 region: CSATRSSDEQYF. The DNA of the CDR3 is TGCAGTGCTACCCGGAGTAGCGACGAGCAGTACTTC.

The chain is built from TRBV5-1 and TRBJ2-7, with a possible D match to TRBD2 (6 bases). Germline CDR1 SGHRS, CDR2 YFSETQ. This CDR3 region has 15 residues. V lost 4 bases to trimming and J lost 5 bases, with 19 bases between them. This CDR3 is CASSPTTRRGDEQYF. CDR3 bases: TGCGCCAGCAGCCCTACAACCCGGCGCGGGGACGAGCAGTACTTC.

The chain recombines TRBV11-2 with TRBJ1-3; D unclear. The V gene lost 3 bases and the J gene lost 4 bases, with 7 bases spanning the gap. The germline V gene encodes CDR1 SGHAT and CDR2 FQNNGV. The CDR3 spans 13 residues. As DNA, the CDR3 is TGTGCCAGCAGCTTCCCGGGAGGAAACACCATATATTTT. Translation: CASSFPGGNTIYF.

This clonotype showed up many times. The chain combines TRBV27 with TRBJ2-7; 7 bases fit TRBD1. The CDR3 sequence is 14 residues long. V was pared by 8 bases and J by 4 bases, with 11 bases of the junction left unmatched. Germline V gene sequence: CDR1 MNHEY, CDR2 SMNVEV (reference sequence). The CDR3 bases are TGTGCCAGCTGGACCCACAGGGGTAGGTACGAGCAGTACTTC. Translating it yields CASWTHRGRYEQYF.

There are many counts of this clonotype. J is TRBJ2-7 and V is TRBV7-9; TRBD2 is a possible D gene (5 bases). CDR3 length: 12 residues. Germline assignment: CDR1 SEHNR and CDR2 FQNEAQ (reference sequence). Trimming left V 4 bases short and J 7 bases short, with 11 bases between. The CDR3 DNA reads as TGTGCCAGCAGCTCCCGGGGAACTGAGCAGTACTTC. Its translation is CASSSRGTEQYF.